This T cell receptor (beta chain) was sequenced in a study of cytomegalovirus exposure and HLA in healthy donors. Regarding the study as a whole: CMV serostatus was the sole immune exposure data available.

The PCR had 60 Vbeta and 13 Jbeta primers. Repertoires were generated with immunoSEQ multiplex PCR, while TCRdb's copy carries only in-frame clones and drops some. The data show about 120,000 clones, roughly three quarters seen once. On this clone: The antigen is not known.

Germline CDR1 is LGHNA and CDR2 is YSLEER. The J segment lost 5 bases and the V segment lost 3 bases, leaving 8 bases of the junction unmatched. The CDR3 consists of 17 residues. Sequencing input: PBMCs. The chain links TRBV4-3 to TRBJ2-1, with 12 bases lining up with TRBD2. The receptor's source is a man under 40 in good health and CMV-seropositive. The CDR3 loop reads CASSQGLLAGGDNEQFF. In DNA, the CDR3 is TGCGCCAGCAGCCAGGGACTCCTAGCGGGAGGGGACAATGAGCAGTTCTTC.